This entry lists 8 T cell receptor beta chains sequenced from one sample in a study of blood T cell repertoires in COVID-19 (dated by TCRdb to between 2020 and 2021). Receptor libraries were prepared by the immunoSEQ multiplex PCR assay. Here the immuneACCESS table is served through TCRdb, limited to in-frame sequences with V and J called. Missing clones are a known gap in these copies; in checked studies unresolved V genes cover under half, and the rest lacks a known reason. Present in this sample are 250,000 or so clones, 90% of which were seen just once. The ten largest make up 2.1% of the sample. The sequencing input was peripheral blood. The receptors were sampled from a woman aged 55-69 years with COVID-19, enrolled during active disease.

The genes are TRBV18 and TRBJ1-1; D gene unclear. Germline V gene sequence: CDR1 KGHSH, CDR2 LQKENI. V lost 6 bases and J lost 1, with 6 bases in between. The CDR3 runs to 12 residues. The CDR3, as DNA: TGTGCCAGCTCTCCCCAGAACACTGAAGCTTTCTTT. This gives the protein CASSPQNTEAFF. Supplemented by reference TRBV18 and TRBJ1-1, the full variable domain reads NAGVMQNPRHLVRRRGQEARLRCSPMKGHSHVYWYRQLPEEGLKFMVYLQKENIIDESGMPKERFSAEFPKEGPSILRIQQVVRGDSAAYFCASSPQNTEAFFGQGTRLTVV.

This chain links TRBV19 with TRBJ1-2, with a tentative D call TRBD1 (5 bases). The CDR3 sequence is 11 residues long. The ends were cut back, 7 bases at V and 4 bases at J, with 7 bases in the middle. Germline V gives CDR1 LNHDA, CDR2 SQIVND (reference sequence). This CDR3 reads CASTGGYGYTF. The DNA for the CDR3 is TGTGCCAGTACGGGGGGCTATGGCTACACCTTC. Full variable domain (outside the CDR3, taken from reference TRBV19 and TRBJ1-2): DGGITQSPKYLFRKEGQNVTLSCEQNLNHDAMYWYRQDPGQGLRLIYYSQIVNDFQKGDIAEGYSVSREKKESFPLTVTSAQKNPTAFYLCASTGGYGYTFGSGTRLTVV.

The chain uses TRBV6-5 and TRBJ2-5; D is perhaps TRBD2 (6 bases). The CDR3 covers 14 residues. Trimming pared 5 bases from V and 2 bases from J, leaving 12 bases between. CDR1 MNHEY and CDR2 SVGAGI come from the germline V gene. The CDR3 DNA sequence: TGTGCCAGCAGTCGGGGGACCCTTCAAGAGACCCAGTACTTC. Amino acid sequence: CASSRGTLQETQYF.

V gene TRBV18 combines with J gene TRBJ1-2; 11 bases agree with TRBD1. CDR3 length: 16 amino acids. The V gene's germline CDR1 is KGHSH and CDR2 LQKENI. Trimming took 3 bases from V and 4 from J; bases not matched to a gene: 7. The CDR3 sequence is CASSPIAGQGVYGYTF. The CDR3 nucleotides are TGTGCCAGCTCACCGATTGCGGGACAGGGGGTCTATGGCTACACCTTC.

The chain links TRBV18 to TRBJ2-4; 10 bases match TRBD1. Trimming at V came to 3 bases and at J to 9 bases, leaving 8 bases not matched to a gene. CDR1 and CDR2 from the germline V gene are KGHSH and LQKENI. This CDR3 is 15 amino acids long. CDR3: CASSPPGTGEGIQYF. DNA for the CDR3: TGTGCCAGCTCACCCCCGGGGACAGGGGAGGGCATTCAGTACTTC.

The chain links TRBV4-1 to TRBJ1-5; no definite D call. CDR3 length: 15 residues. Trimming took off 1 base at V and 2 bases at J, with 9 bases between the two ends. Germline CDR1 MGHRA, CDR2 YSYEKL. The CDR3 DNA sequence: TGCGCCAGCAGCCAAGCAGTCCGGGGCAATCAGCCCCAGCATTTT. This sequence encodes CASSQAVRGNQPQHF.

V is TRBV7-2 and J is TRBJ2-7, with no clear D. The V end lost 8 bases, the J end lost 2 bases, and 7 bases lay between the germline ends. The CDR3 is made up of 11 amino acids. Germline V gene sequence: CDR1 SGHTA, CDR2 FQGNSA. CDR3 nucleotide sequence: TGTGCCAGCGCCCAGGCCTACGAGCAGTACTTC. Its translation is CASAQAYEQYF. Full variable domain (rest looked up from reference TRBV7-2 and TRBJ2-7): GAGVSQSPSNKVTEKGKDVELRCDPISGHTALYWYRQSLGQGLEFLIYFQGNSAPDKSGLPSDRFSAERTGGSVSTLTIQRTQQEDSAVYLCASAQAYEQYFGPGTRLTVT.

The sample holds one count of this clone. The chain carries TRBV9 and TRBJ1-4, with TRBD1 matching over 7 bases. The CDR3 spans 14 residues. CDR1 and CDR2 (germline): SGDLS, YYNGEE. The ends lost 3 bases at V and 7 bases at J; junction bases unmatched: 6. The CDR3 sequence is CASSATGRSEKLFF. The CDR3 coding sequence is TGTGCCAGCAGCGCGACAGGGAGGTCTGAAAAACTGTTTTTT.